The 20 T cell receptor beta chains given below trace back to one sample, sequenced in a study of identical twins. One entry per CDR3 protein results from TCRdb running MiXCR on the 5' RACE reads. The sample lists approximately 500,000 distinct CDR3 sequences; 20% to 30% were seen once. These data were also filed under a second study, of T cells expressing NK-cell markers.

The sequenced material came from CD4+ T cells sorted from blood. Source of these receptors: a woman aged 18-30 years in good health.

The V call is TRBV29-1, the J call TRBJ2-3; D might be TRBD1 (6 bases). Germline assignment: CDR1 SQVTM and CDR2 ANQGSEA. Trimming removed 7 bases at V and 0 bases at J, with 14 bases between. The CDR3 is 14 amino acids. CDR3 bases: TGCAGCGCCTTACGGGACACCAGCACAGATACGCAGTATTTT. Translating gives CSALRDTSTDTQYF.

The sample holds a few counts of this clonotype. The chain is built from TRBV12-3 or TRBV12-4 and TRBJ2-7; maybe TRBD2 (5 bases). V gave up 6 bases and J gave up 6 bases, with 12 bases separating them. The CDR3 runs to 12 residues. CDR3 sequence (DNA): TGTGCCAGCAGAGCAGATCGGGGCGAGCAGTACTTC. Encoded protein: CASRADRGEQYF.

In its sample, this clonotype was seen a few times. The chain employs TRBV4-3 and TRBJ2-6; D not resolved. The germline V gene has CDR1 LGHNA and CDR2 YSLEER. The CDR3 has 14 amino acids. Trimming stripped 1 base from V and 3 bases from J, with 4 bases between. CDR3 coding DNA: TGCGCCAGCAGCCAAGTACGTGGGGCCAACGTCCTGACTTTC. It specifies CASSQVRGANVLTF.

CDR3 residues: CASSSPSPGLAGRSSYEQYF. CDR3 bases: TGTGCCAGCAGCTCCCCGTCGCCGGGACTAGCGGGACGGAGCTCCTACGAGCAGTACTTC. This chain joins TRBV5-4 and TRBJ2-7; 13 bases line up with TRBD2. V dropped 3 bases and J dropped 0; count of bases not matched to a gene: 15. CDR1 SGHNT and CDR2 YYREEE come from the germline V gene (reference sequence). The CDR3 contains 20 residues.

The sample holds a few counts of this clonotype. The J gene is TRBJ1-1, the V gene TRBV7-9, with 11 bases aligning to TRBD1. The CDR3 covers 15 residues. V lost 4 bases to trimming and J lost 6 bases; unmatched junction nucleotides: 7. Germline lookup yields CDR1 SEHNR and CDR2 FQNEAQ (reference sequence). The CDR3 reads CASSSPGQGGPEAFF. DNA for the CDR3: TGTGCCAGCAGCTCTCCGGGACAGGGGGGCCCTGAAGCTTTCTTT. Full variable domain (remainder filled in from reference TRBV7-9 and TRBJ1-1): DTGVSQNPRHKITKRGQNVTFRCDPISEHNRLYWYRQTLGQGPEFLTYFQNEAQLEKSRLLSDRFSAERPKGSFSTLEIQRTEQGDSAMYLCASSSPGQGGPEAFFGQGTRLTVV.

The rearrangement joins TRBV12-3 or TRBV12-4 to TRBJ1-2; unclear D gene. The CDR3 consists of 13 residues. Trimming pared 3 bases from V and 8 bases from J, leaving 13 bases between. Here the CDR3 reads CASSLYGSAGYTF. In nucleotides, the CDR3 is TGTGCCAGCAGTTTGTATGGGTCGGCGGGCTACACCTTC.

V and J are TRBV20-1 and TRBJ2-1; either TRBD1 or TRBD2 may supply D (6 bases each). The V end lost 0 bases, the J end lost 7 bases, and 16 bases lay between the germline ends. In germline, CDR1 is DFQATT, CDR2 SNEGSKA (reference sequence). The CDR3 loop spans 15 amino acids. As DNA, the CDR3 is TGCAGTGCTAGAGAAGGAACAGGGAGGTTGAATGAGCAGTTCTTC. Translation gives CSAREGTGRLNEQFF.

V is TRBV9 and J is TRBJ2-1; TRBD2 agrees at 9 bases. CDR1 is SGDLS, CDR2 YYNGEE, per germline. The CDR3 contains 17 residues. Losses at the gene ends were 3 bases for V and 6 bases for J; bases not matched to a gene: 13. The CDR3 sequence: CASSANPLAGGSNEQFF. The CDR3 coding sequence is TGTGCCAGCAGCGCCAACCCTCTCGCGGGAGGGTCCAATGAGCAGTTCTTC. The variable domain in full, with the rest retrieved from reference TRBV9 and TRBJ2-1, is DSGVTQTPKHLITATGQRVTLRCSPRSGDLSVYWYQQSLDQGLQFLIQYYNGEERAKGNILERFSAQQFPDLHSELNLSSLELGDSALYFCASSANPLAGGSNEQFFGPGTRLTVL.

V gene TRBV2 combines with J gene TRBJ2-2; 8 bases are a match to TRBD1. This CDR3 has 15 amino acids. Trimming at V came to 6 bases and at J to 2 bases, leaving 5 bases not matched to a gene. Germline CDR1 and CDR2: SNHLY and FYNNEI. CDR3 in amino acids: CASRDRVGNTGELFF. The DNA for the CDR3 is TGTGCCAGCAGGGACAGGGTCGGAAACACCGGGGAGCTGTTTTTT.

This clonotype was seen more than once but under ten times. The CDR3 DNA is TGTGCCAGCAGCTCTGGGACGGAAATCCATGAGCAGTTCTTC. Translation: CASSSGTEIHEQFF. The chain carries TRBV7-2 and TRBJ2-1; perhaps D is TRBD1 or TRBD2 (5 bases each). This CDR3 region has 14 residues. Looked up from germline, CDR1 is SGHTA and CDR2 is FQGNSA. Trimming removed 4 bases at V and 8 bases at J, with 15 bases between.

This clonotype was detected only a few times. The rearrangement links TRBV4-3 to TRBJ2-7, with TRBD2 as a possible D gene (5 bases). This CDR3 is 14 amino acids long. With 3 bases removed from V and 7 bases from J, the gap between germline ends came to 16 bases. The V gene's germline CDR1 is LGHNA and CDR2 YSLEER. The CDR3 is CASSQGTGIQEQYF. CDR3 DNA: TGCGCCAGCAGCCAGGGCACGGGGATCCAAGAGCAGTACTTC.

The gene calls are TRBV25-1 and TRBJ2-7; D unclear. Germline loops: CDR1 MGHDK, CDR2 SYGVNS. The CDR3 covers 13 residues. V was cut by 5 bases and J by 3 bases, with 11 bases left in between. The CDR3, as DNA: TGTGCCAGCAGTCGGGCTACAAGCTACGAGCAGTACTTC. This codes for CASSRATSYEQYF.

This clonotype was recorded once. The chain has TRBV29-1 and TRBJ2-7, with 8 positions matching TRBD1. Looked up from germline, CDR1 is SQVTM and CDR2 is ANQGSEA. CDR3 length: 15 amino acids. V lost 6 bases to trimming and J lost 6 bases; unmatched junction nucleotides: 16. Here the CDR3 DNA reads TGCAGCGTAGACAAAAGACAGGGGCAAGTTCCCGAGCAGTACTTC. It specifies CSVDKRQGQVPEQYF.

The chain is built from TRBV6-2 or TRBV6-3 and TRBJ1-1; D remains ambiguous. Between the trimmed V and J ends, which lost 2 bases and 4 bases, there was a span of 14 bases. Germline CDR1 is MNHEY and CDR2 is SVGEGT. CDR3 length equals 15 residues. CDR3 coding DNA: TGTGCCAGCAGTTACGTTTGGGGTTTGGGCACTGAAGCTTTCTTT. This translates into CASSYVWGLGTEAFF.

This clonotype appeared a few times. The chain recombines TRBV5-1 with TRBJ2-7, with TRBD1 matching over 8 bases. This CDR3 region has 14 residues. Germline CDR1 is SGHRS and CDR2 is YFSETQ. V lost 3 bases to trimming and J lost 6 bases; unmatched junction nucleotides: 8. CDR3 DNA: TGCGCCAGCAGCTCGCAGGGGGCGCCGGGCGAGCAGTACTTC. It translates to CASSSQGAPGEQYF.

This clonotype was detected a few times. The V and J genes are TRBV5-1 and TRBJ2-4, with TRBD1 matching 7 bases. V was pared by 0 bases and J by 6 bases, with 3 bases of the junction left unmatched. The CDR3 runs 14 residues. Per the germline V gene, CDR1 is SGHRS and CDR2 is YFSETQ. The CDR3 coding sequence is TGCGCCAGCAGCTTGGAGGGGGCTGTAAACATTCAGTACTTC. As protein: CASSLEGAVNIQYF.

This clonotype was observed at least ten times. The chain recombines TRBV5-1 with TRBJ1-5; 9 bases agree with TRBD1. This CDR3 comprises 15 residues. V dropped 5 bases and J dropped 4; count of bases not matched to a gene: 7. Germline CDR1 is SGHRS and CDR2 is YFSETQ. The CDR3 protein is CASRWDRVLNQPQHF. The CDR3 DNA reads TGCGCCAGCAGGTGGGACAGGGTATTGAATCAGCCCCAGCATTTT.

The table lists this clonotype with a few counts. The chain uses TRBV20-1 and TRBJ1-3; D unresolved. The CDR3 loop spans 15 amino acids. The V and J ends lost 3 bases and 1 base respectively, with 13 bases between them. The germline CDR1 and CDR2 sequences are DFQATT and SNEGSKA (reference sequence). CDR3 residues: CSARSFRPSGNTIYF. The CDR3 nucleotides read TGCAGTGCTAGGTCCTTTAGACCTTCTGGAAACACCATATATTTT.

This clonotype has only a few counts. As DNA, the CDR3 is TGTGCCAGCAGTTCTCAAGATTTAATAGCGGGACTGGCAGATACGCAGTATTTT. It encodes CASSSQDLIAGLADTQYF. The chain combines TRBV6-2 or TRBV6-3 with TRBJ2-3, with TRBD2 matching 8 bases. Germline lookup yields CDR1 MNHEY and CDR2 SVGEGT. The CDR3 spans 18 residues. The junction had 16 bases not matched to a gene; V was cut back by 4 bases and J by 4 bases.

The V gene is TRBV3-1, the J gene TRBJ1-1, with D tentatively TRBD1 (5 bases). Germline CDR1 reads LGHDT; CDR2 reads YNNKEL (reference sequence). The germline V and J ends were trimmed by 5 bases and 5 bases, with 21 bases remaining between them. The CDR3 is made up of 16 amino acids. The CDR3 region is CASSAGGVVSYTEAFF. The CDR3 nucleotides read TGTGCCAGCAGCGCCGGGGGGGTAGTTAGTTATACTGAAGCTTTCTTT.